In its sample, the clone carrying this TCR beta chain was seen once. There are 15 residues in the CDR3. Germline CDR1 is SGHRS and CDR2 is YFSETQ. V was clipped by 0 bases and J by 6 bases, with 10 bases between them. Donors showed nominal health when sampled, although they likely had unrecorded immune exposures. This specimen comes from a study of cytomegalovirus exposure and HLA in healthy donors. Study in general: Most donors, just over 80% of a few hundred genotyped, fell in the Caucasian-associated ancestry cluster.

PCR amplification relied on 60 Vbeta primers (plus 13 Jbeta primers). Data came from immunoSEQ multiplex PCR; TCRdb stores just in-frame clones and leaves some out. Of 150,000 or so clones listed, 75% to 90% are singletons. The chain joins TRBV5-1 to TRBJ1-6; D is possibly TRBD1 (5 bases). Sequenced sample: PBMCs. This TCR was sampled from a male donor in good health and CMV-seropositive. CDR3 nucleotides: TGCGCCAGCAGCTTGGAAGGGGCTCTTAATTCACCCCTCCACTTT. Amino acids: CASSLEGALNSPLHF.